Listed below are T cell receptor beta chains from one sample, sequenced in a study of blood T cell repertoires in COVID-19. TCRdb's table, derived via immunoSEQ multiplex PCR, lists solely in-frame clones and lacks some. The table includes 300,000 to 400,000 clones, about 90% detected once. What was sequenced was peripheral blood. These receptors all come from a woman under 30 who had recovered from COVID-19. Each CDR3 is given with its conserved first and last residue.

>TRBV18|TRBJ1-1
CASSPPWTAANTEAFF
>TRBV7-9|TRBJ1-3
CASSLSWDTSGNTIYF
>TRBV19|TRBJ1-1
CASSIPGTVNTEAFF
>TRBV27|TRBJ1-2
CASQPGGKSLLWGYTF
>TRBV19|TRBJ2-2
CASSLRGSGGVTGELFF
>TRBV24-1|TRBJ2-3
CATSRTGTPDTQYF
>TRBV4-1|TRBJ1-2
CASSQGQGYGYTF
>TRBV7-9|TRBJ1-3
CASSLGGLSGNTIYF
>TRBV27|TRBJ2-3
CASSLLGAGTDTQYF
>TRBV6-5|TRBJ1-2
CASSSGPTKASYGYTF
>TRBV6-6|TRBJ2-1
CASNKGGIGEQFF
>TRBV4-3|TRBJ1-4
CASSQENAGSDEKLFF
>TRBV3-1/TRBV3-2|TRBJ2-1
CASSQYPGWGGNEQFF
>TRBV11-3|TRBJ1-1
CASSPGGQAGALNTEAFF
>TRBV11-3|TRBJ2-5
CASSLIGGTAETQYF
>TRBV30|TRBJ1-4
CAWSVGQGGNEKLFF
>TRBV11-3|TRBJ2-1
CASSTTSGSNEQFF
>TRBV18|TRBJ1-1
CASSPGAGLNTEAFF
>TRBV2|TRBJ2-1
CASSEAQRQTHNEQFF
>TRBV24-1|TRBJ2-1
CATSDRGRLYNEQFF
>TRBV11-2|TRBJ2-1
CASSSAGVSYNEQFF
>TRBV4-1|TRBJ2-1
CASSQESEREISEQFF
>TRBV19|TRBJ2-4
CASSNRLAGGTKNIQYF
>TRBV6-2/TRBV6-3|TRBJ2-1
CASSLLMTSGRANEQFF
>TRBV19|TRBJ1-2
CASSGGSRTLNYGYTF
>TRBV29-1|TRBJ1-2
CSVGGGQGKYGYTF
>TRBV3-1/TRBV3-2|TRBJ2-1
CASSLVGTSGINEQFF
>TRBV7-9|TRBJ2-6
CASSWDTGANVLTF
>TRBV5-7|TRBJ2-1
CASSAGLVGQFF
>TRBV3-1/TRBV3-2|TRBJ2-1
CASSQGPGDNEQFF
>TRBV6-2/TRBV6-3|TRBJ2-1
CASSYYRLAGVLVNEQFF
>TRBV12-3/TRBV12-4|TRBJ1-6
CASSFANNSPLHF
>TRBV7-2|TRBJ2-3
CASSLVGGVTSTDTQYF
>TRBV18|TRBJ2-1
CASSPLIAGGPDEQFF
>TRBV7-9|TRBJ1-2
CASTQEALYGYTF
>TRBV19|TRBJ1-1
CASSIRVGRVANTEAFF